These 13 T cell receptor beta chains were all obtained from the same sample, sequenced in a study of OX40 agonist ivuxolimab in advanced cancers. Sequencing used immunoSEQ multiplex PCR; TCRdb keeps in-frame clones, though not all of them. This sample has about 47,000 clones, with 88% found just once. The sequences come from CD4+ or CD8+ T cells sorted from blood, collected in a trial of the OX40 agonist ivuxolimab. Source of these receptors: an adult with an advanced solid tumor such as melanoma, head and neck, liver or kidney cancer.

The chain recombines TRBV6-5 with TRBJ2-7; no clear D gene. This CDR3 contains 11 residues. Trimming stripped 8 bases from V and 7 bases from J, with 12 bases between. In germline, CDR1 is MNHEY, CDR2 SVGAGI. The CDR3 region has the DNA TGTGCCAGCCGCAGTTTCGGGGAGCAGTACTTC. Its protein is CASRSFGEQYF.

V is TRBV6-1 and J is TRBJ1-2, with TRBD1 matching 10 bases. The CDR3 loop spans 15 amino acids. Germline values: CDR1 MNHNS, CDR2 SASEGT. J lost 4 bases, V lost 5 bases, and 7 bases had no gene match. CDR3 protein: CASSSGTGEVYGYTF. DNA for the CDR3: TGTGCCAGCAGTTCCGGGACAGGGGAGGTCTATGGCTACACCTTC.

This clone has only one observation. CDR3 DNA: TGTGCCAGCAGTTACTCTACGGAAATGAACACTGAAGCTTTCTTT. This sequence encodes CASSYSTEMNTEAFF. The V and J genes are TRBV6-5 and TRBJ1-1; D not certain. The CDR3 extends over 15 amino acids. The V and J ends lost 0 bases and 0 bases respectively, with 8 bases between them. CDR1 MNHEY and CDR2 SVGAGI come from the germline V gene.

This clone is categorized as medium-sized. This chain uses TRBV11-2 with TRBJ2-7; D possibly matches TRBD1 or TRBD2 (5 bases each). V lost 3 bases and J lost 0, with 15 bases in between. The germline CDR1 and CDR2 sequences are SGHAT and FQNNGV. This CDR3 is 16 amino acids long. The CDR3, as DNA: TGTGCCAGCAGCTTCTCCGGGACGGCTAGCTCCTACGAGCAGTACTTC. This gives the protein CASSFSGTASSYEQYF.

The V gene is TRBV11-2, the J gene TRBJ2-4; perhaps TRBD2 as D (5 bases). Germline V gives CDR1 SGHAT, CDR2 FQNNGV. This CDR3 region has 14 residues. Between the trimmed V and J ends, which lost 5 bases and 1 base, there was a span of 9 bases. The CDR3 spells CASSPGLAKNIQYF. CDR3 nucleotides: TGTGCCAGCAGCCCTGGACTGGCCAAAAACATTCAGTACTTC. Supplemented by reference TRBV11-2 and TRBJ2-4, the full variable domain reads EAGVAQSPRYKIIEKRQSVAFWCNPISGHATLYWYQQILGQGPKLLIQFQNNGVVDDSQLPKDRFSAERLKGVDSTLKIQPAKLEDSAVYLCASSPGLAKNIQYFGAGTRLSVL.

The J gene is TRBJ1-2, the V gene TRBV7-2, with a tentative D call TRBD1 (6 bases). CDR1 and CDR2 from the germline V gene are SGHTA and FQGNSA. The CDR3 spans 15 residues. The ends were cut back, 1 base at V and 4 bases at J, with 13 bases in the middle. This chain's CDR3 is CASSLGGGGGYGYTF. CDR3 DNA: TGTGCCAGCAGCTTAGGTGGCGGGGGCGGCTATGGCTACACCTTC. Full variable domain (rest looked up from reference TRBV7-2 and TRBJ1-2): GAGVSQSPSNKVTEKGKDVELRCDPISGHTALYWYRQSLGQGLEFLIYFQGNSAPDKSGLPSDRFSAERTGGSVSTLTIQRTQQEDSAVYLCASSLGGGGGYGYTFGSGTRLTVV.

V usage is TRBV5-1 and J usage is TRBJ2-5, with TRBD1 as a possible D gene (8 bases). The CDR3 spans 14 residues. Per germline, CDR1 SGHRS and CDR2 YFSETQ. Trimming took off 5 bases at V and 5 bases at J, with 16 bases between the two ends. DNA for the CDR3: TGCGCCAGCAGTTTTGACAGGGGAGGGGAGACCCAGTACTTC. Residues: CASSFDRGGETQYF. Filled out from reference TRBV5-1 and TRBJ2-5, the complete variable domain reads KAGVTQTPRYLIKTRGQQVTLSCSPISGHRSVSWYQQTPGQGLQFLFEYFSETQRNKGNFPGRFSGRQFSNSRSEMNVSTLELGDSALYLCASSFDRGGETQYFGPGTRLLVL.

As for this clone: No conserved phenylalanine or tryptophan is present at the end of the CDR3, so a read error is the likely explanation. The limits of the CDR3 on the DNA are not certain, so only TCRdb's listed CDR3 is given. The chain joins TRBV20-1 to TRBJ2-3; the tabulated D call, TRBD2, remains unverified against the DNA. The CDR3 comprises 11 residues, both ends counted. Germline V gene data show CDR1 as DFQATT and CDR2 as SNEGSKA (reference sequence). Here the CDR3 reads CSASPGGGIKV.

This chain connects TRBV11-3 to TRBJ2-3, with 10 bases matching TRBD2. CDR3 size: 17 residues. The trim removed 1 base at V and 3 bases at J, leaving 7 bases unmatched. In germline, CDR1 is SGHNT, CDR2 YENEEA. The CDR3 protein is CASSLGSSGSGTDTQYF. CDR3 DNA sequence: TGTGCCAGCAGCTTAGGATCTAGCGGGAGTGGGACAGATACGCAGTATTTT.

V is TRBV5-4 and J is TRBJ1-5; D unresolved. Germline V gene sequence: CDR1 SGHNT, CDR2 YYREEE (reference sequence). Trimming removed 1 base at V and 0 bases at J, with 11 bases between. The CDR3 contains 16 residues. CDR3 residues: CASSLTGVYSNQPQHF. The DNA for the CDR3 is TGTGCCAGCAGCTTGACCGGGGTTTATAGCAATCAGCCCCAGCATTTT. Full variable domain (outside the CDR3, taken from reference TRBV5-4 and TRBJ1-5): ETGVTQSPTHLIKTRGQQVTLRCSSQSGHNTVSWYQQALGQGPQFIFQYYREEENGRGNFPPRFSGLQFPNYSSELNVNALELDDSALYLCASSLTGVYSNQPQHFGDGTRLSIL.

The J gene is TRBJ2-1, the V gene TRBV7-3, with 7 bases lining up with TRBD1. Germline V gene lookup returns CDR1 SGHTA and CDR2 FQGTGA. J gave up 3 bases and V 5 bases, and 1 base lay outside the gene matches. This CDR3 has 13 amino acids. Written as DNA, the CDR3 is TGTGCCAGCAGCCGGGACAGCTACAATGAGCAGTTCTTC. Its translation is CASSRDSYNEQFF.

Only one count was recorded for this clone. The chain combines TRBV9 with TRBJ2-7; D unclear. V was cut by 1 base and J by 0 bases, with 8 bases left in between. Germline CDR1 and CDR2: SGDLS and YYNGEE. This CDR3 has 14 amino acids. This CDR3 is CASSVTGTSYEQYF. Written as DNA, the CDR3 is TGTGCCAGCAGCGTAACCGGAACCTCCTACGAGCAGTACTTC.

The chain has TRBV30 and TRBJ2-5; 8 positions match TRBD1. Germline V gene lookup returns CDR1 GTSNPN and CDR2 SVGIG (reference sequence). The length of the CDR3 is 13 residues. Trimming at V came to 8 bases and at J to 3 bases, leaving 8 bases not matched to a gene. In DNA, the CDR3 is TGTGCCAGGGACCGACAGGGGAAAGAGACCCAGTACTTC. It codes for CARDRQGKETQYF. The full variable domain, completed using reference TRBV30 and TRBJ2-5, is SQTIHQWPATLVQPVGSPLSLECTVEGTSNPNLYWYRQAAGRGLQLLFYSVGIGQISSEVPQNLSASRPQDRQFILSSKKLLLSDSGFYLCARDRQGKETQYFGPGTRLLVL.